Listed below are T cell receptor beta chains from one sample, sequenced in a study of human CD8 memory T cell subsets. TCRdb re-called the 5' RACE reads and catalogs CDR3 proteins one per entry, DNA excluded. In all, the sample yields about 10,000 distinct CDR3 sequences. Sequenced sample: CD8+ stem-like memory T cells (TSCM and TCM) sorted from PBMCs. The receptors come from a human donor in good health. The CDR3 runs from the conserved cysteine through the conserved F or W. Each record gives: J gene, V gene, clone size, CDR3 protein. The size entry is marked missing in some rows and otherwise reads once, few, many or a size class.

TRBJ2-7 TRBV29-1 - CSVEGQGHEQYF
TRBJ1-1 TRBV7-3 - CASSLTGPWNTEAFF
TRBJ2-7 TRBV27 - CASSLLAGGGSSYEQYF
TRBJ2-3 TRBV2 - CASSDPAGAADTQYF
TRBJ2-1 TRBV18 - CASSLVRENEQFF
TRBJ2-7 TRBV20-1 - CSALARDSYEQYF
TRBJ2-7 TRBV12-3/TRBV12-4 - CASSRAGGADEQYF
TRBJ2-7 TRBV27 - CASSLNRGLLREQYF
TRBJ1-2 TRBV6-5 medium-sized CASNPGQTINYGYTF
TRBJ2-7 TRBV5-1 medium-sized CASSLSQAGRNLDEQYF
TRBJ2-3 TRBV3-1 - CASTHGRDADTQYF
TRBJ2-7 TRBV29-1 - CSVETASSYEQYF
TRBJ2-7 TRBV27 - CASSLVIGVGYEQYF
TRBJ2-7 TRBV29-1 - CSVVVTEYEQYF
TRBJ2-1 TRBV7-3 - CASRTSGGNEQFF
TRBJ1-6 TRBV15 - CATSRENSPLHF
TRBJ2-7 TRBV9 - CASSASGTGEYEQYF
TRBJ2-5 TRBV29-1 - CSVEGETIYQETQYF
TRBJ2-4 TRBV28 medium-sized CASSFSPGLAAQNIQYF
TRBJ2-7 TRBV10-3 - CASEISAQSYEQYF
TRBJ2-7 TRBV3-1 - CASSQGGGVEQYF
TRBJ1-5 TRBV28 - CASSSPYAGMGQPQHF
TRBJ2-5 TRBV13 medium-sized CASSLRTGLNQETQYF
TRBJ1-1 TRBV4-1 - CASSQVEGGIAVRMNTEAFF
TRBJ1-4 TRBV5-1 - CASSGTGLLNEKLFF
TRBJ2-7 TRBV7-3 - CASSPTGPSYEQYF
TRBJ2-7 TRBV4-1 - CASSPIGGRDGSEQYF
TRBJ2-7 TRBV5-1 - CASSFWGSEAGVSYEQYF
TRBJ2-7 TRBV4-3 - CASSQERGLLYEQYF
TRBJ1-4 TRBV18 - CASSPGGEKLFF
TRBJ2-3 TRBV4-1 - CASSQALAGGPSTDTQYF
TRBJ2-3 TRBV5-6 medium-sized CASKGSSTDTQYF
TRBJ2-3 TRBV3-1 - CASSQGQGRTDTQYF
TRBJ1-1 TRBV29-1 - CSVRNEVGTANTEAFF
TRBJ2-7 TRBV4-1 - CASSQPGVSYEQYF
TRBJ2-1 TRBV7-3 - CASSLVRGYNEQFF
TRBJ2-7 TRBV11-2 - CASSFGDLSYEQYF
TRBJ2-7 TRBV29-1 - CSVYPESSYEQYF
TRBJ2-7 TRBV29-1 - CSVEGVGQGYEQYF
TRBJ2-7 TRBV18 - CASSPVGLGHINEQYF
TRBJ2-1 TRBV6-1 - CASSEEGGSNEQFF
TRBJ2-3 TRBV5-6 - CASSLASTITDTQYF
TRBJ1-2 TRBV9 - CASSGTGGHGYTF
TRBJ2-1 TRBV4-1 - CASSYLLAGDGNEQFF
TRBJ1-5 TRBV6-2/TRBV6-3 - CASSYPGEGNQPQHF
TRBJ1-5 TRBV28 - CASRPTGGLNQPQHF
TRBJ2-7 TRBV5-4 - CASSLAGPASSYEQYF
TRBJ1-1 TRBV5-1 - CASSFNQGMNTEAFF
TRBJ1-5 TRBV6-1 - CASSEFGQGNQPQHF
TRBJ2-7 TRBV5-1 - CASSLNQGFSYEQYF